The 22 T cell receptor beta chains presented below share a single source sample, sequenced in a study of regulatory T cells in long-lasting Graves disease. Relying on iRepertoire HTBI primers and Arm-PCR of CDR3 regions, the team built TCR beta libraries. TCRdb ran MiXCR on the multiplex PCR reads and lists one entry per CDR3 protein. This table has about 430,000 distinct CDR3 sequences, about 15% appearing once. Time point indicated: newly diagnosed GD, antithyroid drugs for less than 3 months. Researchers made the TCR library from RNA that was extracted from PBMCs. These data were also filed under a second study, of T cells in Graves' hyperthyroidism and ophthalmopathy.

Sequenced here: peripheral blood mononuclear cells (PBMCs), sampled at new diagnosis, from a patient treated with antithyroid drugs. The receptors originated from a woman aged 35 to 49 with Graves disease.

The chain uses TRBV5-1 and TRBJ2-5; D not certain. The CDR3 loop spans 13 amino acids. V lost 4 bases and J lost 7, with 14 bases in between. CDR1 is SGHRS and CDR2 is YFSETQ in the germline V gene. This CDR3 reads CASSRKELGTQYF. CDR3 nucleotide sequence: TGCGCCAGCAGCCGGAAGGAATTAGGGACCCAGTACTTC.

Remarks on this clonotype: Sequence at one end of the junction differs from germline and may be a read error. CDR3 loop: CAGSVGAQVSVEQYF. CDR3 DNA: TGTGCCGGCAGCGTAGGAGCACAGGTGTCGGTCGAGCAGTACTTC. The gene calls are TRBV9 and TRBJ2-7, with D tentatively TRBD1 (5 bases). CDR3 length equals 15 residues. Germline loops: CDR1 SGDLS, CDR2 YYNGEE. The whole variable domain, filled in from reference TRBV9 and TRBJ2-7, reads DSGVTQTPKHLITATGQRVTLRCSPRSGDLSVYWYQQSLDQGLQFLIQYYNGEERAKGNILERFSAQQFPDLHSELNLSSLELGDSALYFCAGSVGAQVSVEQYFGPGTRLTVT.

This clonotype was picked up many times. The chain uses TRBV28 and TRBJ1-3; TRBD1 matches at 8 bases. The CDR3 has 18 amino acids. V shed 4 bases and J 2 bases; nucleotides not matched to a gene: 13. Germline assignment: CDR1 MDHEN and CDR2 SYDVKM. DNA of the CDR3: TGTGCCAGCAGTTCCCATGGGGGAGGGACAGGAGCTGGAAACACCATATATTTT. Translation gives CASSSHGGGTGAGNTIYF. Combining the CDR3 with reference TRBV28 and TRBJ1-3 gives the whole variable domain DVKVTQSSRYLVKRTGEKVFLECVQDMDHENMFWYRQDPGLGLRLIYFSYDVKMKEKGDIPEGYSVSREKKERFSLILESASTNQTSMYLCASSSHGGGTGAGNTIYFGEGSWLTVV.

At least ten counts were recorded for this clonotype. The chain combines TRBV9 with TRBJ1-1; no firm D call. The germline gives CDR1 SGDLS, CDR2 YYNGEE. This CDR3 spans 13 amino acids. The ends were cut back, 3 bases at V and 3 bases at J, with 9 bases in the middle. This CDR3 is CASSGAQDTEAFF. The DNA of the CDR3 is TGTGCCAGCAGCGGGGCGCAGGACACTGAAGCTTTCTTT. Drawing the rest from reference TRBV9 and TRBJ1-1, the complete variable domain is DSGVTQTPKHLITATGQRVTLRCSPRSGDLSVYWYQQSLDQGLQFLIQYYNGEERAKGNILERFSAQQFPDLHSELNLSSLELGDSALYFCASSGAQDTEAFFGQGTRLTVV.

Ten or more counts support this clonotype. The V and J genes are TRBV5-4 and TRBJ2-3; weak D call: TRBD2 (5 bases). V gave up 4 bases and J gave up 2 bases, with 14 bases separating them. Germline CDR1 and CDR2: SGHNT and YYREEE (reference sequence). CDR3 length equals 15 residues. CDR3 sequence (DNA): TGTGCCAGCAGCCCGGGATTATTCCACACAGATACGCAGTATTTT. Translation gives CASSPGLFHTDTQYF.

Ten or more counts support this clonotype. This chain links TRBV7-6 with TRBJ2-2; 9 bases map to TRBD2. Per the germline V gene, CDR1 is SGHVS and CDR2 is FNYEAQ. V was pared by 5 bases and J by 6 bases, with 10 bases of the junction left unmatched. The CDR3 has 16 amino acids. The chain's CDR3 is CASSPVGGRAAGELFF. CDR3 DNA sequence: TGTGCCAGCAGCCCAGTGGGCGGGAGGGCCGCCGGGGAGCTGTTTTTT.

This clonotype was seen repeatedly, ten times or more. This rearrangement joins TRBV12-3 or TRBV12-4 to TRBJ2-1, with D possibly matching TRBD1 (5 bases). Trimming took off 6 bases at V and 8 bases at J, with 11 bases between the two ends. The CDR3 length is 12 residues. CDR3 in amino acids: CASRSRGYEQFF. In nucleotides, the CDR3 is TGTGCCAGCAGAAGTAGGGGCTATGAGCAGTTCTTC.

In this sample, this clonotype turned up many times. The V gene is TRBV7-3, the J gene TRBJ2-1, with TRBD2 matching over 8 bases. Germline V gene data show CDR1 as SGHTA and CDR2 as FQGTGA. After removal of 0 bases from V and 3 bases from J, the junction contained 1 base not matched to a gene. The CDR3 contains 15 residues. Here the CDR3 reads CASSLTGTSYNEQFF. DNA for the CDR3: TGTGCCAGCAGCTTAACCGGGACTAGCTACAATGAGCAGTTCTTC.

In its sample, this clonotype was seen many times. J is TRBJ2-3 and V is TRBV7-8; D is possibly TRBD1 (5 bases). The germline gives CDR1 SGHVS, CDR2 FQNEAQ. V shed 3 bases and J shed 2 bases, with 15 bases lying between them. The length of the CDR3 is 16 residues. CDR3 protein: CASSLTAPLYTDTQYF. CDR3 in DNA: TGTGCCAGCAGCTTGACAGCGCCGTTGTACACAGATACGCAGTATTTT.

At least ten counts were recorded for this clonotype. The chain recombines TRBV11-2 with TRBJ2-3; TRBD2 might be the D (5 bases). V was clipped by 1 base and J by 5 bases, with 10 bases between them. Germline lookup yields CDR1 SGHAT and CDR2 FQNNGV. The CDR3 sequence is 14 residues long. The CDR3 here is CASSLVLAQDTQYF. DNA of the CDR3: TGTGCCAGCAGCTTAGTATTAGCGCAAGATACGCAGTATTTT.

This clonotype was counted at least ten times. The V and J genes are TRBV6-1 and TRBJ1-6; D uncertain. Germline CDR1 reads MNHNS; CDR2 reads SASEGT. This CDR3 has 11 residues. Trimming shortened V by 3 bases and J by 7 bases, and 1 base separated the two germline ends. The CDR3 DNA follows: TGTGCCAGCAGTGACAATTCACCCCTCCACTTT. Amino acid sequence: CASSDNSPLHF.

The sample holds many counts of this clonotype. DNA for the CDR3: TGTGCCTGGACTGCCGGTATACCTGGAAACACCATATATTTT. It is translated as CAWTAGIPGNTIYF. The J gene is TRBJ1-3, the V gene TRBV30; no firm D call. This CDR3 is built from 14 residues. From germline, CDR1 is GTSNPN and CDR2 SVGIG (reference sequence). The V and J ends lost 4 bases and 2 bases respectively, with 12 bases between them.

This clonotype has ten or more counts. The chain couples TRBV11-3 to TRBJ2-3; D might be TRBD2 (6 bases). Germline CDR1 and CDR2: SGHNT and YENEEA. This CDR3 has 17 amino acids. The V end was cut by 0 bases, the J end by 1 base, with 14 bases between. CDR3 in amino acids: CASSLDRGGRGTDTQYF. In DNA form, the CDR3 reads TGTGCCAGCAGCTTAGATCGTGGGGGGAGAGGCACAGATACGCAGTATTTT.

This clonotype was counted many times. The chain is built from TRBV12-3 or TRBV12-4 and TRBJ2-1; no reliable D call. CDR3 length: 12 residues. Trimming removed 5 bases from V and 4 bases from J, with 6 bases in between. The CDR3 DNA follows: TGTGCCAGCAGTGATTATTACAATGAGCAGTTCTTC. This gives the protein CASSDYYNEQFF.

The rearrangement links TRBV24-1 to TRBJ1-1, with 7 bases aligning to TRBD1. The J segment lost 5 bases and the V segment lost 12 bases, leaving 5 bases of the junction unmatched. CDR1 is KGHDR and CDR2 is SFDVKD in the germline V gene. CDR3 length: 11 residues. The CDR3 DNA is TGTGCCTGCGCGACAGGGACTGAAGCTTTCTTT. This sequence encodes CACATGTEAFF.

This clonotype came up many times. V gene TRBV29-1 combines with J gene TRBJ1-2; TRBD1 might be the D (5 bases). Trimming pared 6 bases from V and 7 bases from J, leaving 18 bases between. This CDR3 contains 13 residues. CDR1 and CDR2 from the germline V gene are SQVTM and ANQGSEA. The CDR3 region is CSVATQEGTGYTF. CDR3 DNA sequence: TGCAGCGTCGCTACCCAGGAGGGGACTGGCTACACCTTC.

Remarks on this clonotype: A read error may explain this, as a much larger clone is one base away. The J gene is TRBJ2-1, the V gene TRBV7-2; 14 nucleotides align to TRBD2. The CDR3 spans 14 residues. Germline values: CDR1 SGHTA, CDR2 FQGNSA. The CDR3 protein is CASSLGTSGSAQLF. Here the CDR3 DNA reads TGTGCCAGCTCCCTCGGGACTAGCGGGAGCGCGCAGCTCTTC.

This clonotype was counted at least ten times. V and J are TRBV7-2 and TRBJ2-1; D might be TRBD1 or TRBD2, each matching 5 bases. The V gene's germline CDR1 is SGHTA and CDR2 FQGNSA. This CDR3 region has 14 residues. The V end lost 5 bases, the J end lost 5 bases, and 13 bases lay between the germline ends. DNA of the CDR3: TGTGCCAGCAGCCTCCCCGGGACGAACAATGAGCAGTTCTTC. It encodes CASSLPGTNNEQFF.

This clonotype appeared many times. The chain carries TRBV3-1 and TRBJ2-7, with D maybe TRBD1 (6 bases). CDR3 length equals 13 residues. Trimming removed 3 bases at V and 4 bases at J, with 10 bases between. From germline, CDR1 is LGHDT and CDR2 YNNKEL (reference sequence). The CDR3 region has the DNA TGTGCCAGCAGCCACTCTGACAGGTACGAGCAGTACTTC. Translation gives CASSHSDRYEQYF.

This clonotype was seen ten or more times. The chain combines TRBV27 with TRBJ2-1; the D is unclear. The germline CDR1 and CDR2 sequences are MNHEY and SMNVEV (reference sequence). This CDR3 contains 14 residues. The V gene lost 4 bases and the J gene lost 10 bases, with 17 bases spanning the gap. CDR3 region: CASSSFLKAREQFF. For the CDR3, the DNA is TGTGCCAGCAGTTCCTTCCTAAAAGCCCGCGAGCAGTTCTTC.

This clonotype showed up many times. The chain couples TRBV12-3 or TRBV12-4 to TRBJ1-1; D not resolved. CDR3 length: 13 amino acids. Trimming removed 3 bases at V and 4 bases at J, with 9 bases between. The CDR3 sequence: CASSFSGGTEAFF. CDR3 DNA: TGTGCCAGCAGTTTTAGTGGCGGCACTGAAGCTTTCTTT.

In its sample, this clonotype was seen many times. The chain recombines TRBV20-1 with TRBJ2-1; 10 nucleotides line up with TRBD2. This CDR3 is 15 amino acids long. Per germline, CDR1 DFQATT and CDR2 SNEGSKA (reference sequence). The V and J ends lost 5 bases and 4 bases, in that order; junction bases with no gene match: 8. Here the CDR3 DNA reads TGCAGTGCTGCTCCGGGACTAGCGCTGTACAATGAGCAGTTCTTC. This codes for CSAAPGLALYNEQFF.